The following is a T cell receptor (beta chain) sequence with its context. These data come from a study of control samples from healthy donors and cancer patients. Libraries were prepared by immunoSEQ multiplex PCR; TCRdb keeps only in-frame clonotypes and omits some of them. The data show 140,000 or so clones, with around 86% seen just once and around 4.6% held by the top ten. The ends were cut back, 4 bases at V and 8 bases at J, with 7 bases in the middle. Germline V gene data show CDR1 as SGHRS and CDR2 as YFSETQ. The CDR3 has 11 residues. V and J are TRBV5-1 and TRBJ2-1; no clear D gene. The origin of this receptor is a man aged 30-40 years in good health. The sample taken for sequencing was blood. CDR3 sequence reads: CASSDQDEQFF. In nucleotides, the CDR3 is TGCGCCAGCAGCGATCAGGATGAGCAGTTCTTC.